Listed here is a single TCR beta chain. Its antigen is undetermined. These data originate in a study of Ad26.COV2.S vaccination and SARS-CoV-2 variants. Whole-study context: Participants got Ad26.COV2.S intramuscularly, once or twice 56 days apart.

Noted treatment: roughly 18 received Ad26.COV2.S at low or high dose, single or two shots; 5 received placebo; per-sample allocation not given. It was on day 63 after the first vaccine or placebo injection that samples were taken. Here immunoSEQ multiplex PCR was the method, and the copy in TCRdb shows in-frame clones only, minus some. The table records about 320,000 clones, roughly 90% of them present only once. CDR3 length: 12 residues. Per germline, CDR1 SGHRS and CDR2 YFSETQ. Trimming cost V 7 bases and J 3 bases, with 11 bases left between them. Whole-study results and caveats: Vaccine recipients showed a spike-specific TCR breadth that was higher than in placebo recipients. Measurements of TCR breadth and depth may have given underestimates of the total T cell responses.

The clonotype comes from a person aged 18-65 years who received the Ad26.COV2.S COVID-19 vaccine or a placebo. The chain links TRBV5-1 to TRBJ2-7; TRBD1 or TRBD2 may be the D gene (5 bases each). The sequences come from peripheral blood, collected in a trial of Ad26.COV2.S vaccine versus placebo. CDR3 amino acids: CASGGPNYEQYF. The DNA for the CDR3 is TGCGCCAGCGGGGGACCGAACTACGAGCAGTACTTC.